This TCR beta chain was sequenced during a study of control samples from healthy donors and cancer patients. The ends lost 6 bases at V and 0 bases at J; junction bases unmatched: 9. The germline V gene encodes CDR1 WNHNN and CDR2 SYGVQD (reference sequence). This CDR3 spans 16 amino acids. Data came from immunoSEQ multiplex PCR; TCRdb stores just in-frame clones and leaves some out. This sample has 150,000 to 200,000 clones, with roughly 91% found just once. The sequence was collected from a woman in her 30s in good health. The sample comprised blood. The rearrangement links TRBV10-1 to TRBJ2-3, with TRBD1 identical over 7 bases. CDR3: CASSAGTASSTDTQYF. In DNA, the CDR3 is TGCGCCAGCAGCGCCGGGACAGCCTCTAGCACAGATACGCAGTATTTT.